The 28 T cell receptor beta chains below all came from one sample that was sequenced in a study of shared clonotypes between healthy human individuals. Method: immunoSEQ multiplex PCR; TCRdb's copy keeps in-frame clones and lacks some. The table lists fewer than 130,000 clones, less than 75% of them singletons. Sequencing used memory CD8+ T cells sorted from blood. Noted subset: CD45RO+ cells pooled with CCR7-negative TemRA cells. These receptors originate from a woman in her 30s in good health.

Comment on this clone: It may be a read error: a sequence one base away is much more abundant. This rearrangement joins TRBV6-1 to TRBJ2-6; possibly TRBD1 for D (6 bases). This CDR3 contains 15 residues. Per the germline V gene, CDR1 is MNHNS and CDR2 is SASEGT. V was clipped by 2 bases and J by 2 bases, with 7 bases between them. This chain's CDR3 is CASSEKGAGANVLTF. In DNA, the CDR3 is TGTGCCAGCAGTGAAAAGGGGGCTGGGGCCAACGTCCTGACTTTC.

This clone was counted only a few times. V and J are TRBV9 and TRBJ2-2; 9 positions agree with TRBD2. Germline V gene lookup returns CDR1 SGDLS and CDR2 YYNGEE. This CDR3 is built from 16 residues. V was clipped by 3 bases and J by 2 bases; unmatched bases: 5. CDR3 in DNA: TGTGCCAGCAGCGGTCATAGCGGGAGAAACACCGGGGAGCTGTTTTTT. This translates into CASSGHSGRNTGELFF.

The chain links TRBV9 to TRBJ2-7; D might be TRBD1 (6 bases). This CDR3 region has 14 residues. Trimming pared 0 bases from V and 3 bases from J, leaving 10 bases between. The V gene's germline CDR1 is SGDLS and CDR2 YYNGEE. The CDR3 region is CASSVAGDNYEQYF. In DNA form, the CDR3 reads TGTGCCAGCAGCGTAGCAGGGGACAACTACGAGCAGTACTTC.

The rearrangement uses TRBV19 and TRBJ2-2, with D hard to call. Trimming removed 3 bases at V and 6 bases at J, with 8 bases between. The CDR3 consists of 13 residues. From germline, CDR1 is LNHDA and CDR2 SQIVND (reference sequence). The CDR3 DNA reads as TGTGCCAGTAGTATTTCATTATCCGGGGAGCTGTTTTTT. Its translation: CASSISLSGELFF.

This clone was seen a few times. The rearrangement joins TRBV6-1 to TRBJ1-1; 7 nucleotides align to TRBD1. The CDR3 spans 15 residues. V was pared by 7 bases and J by 4 bases, with 12 bases of the junction left unmatched. CDR1 and CDR2 (germline): MNHNS, SASEGT. The CDR3 coding sequence is TGTGCCAGCATACCCGGGGACAGCCCTCCCACTGAAGCTTTCTTT. It encodes CASIPGDSPPTEAFF.

The chain is built from TRBV20-1 and TRBJ2-7; D is unresolved. V lost 3 bases and J lost 4, with 7 bases in between. Germline CDR1 is DFQATT and CDR2 is SNEGSKA (reference sequence). There are 11 residues in the CDR3. The CDR3, as DNA: TGCAGTGCTAGGGTTTATTACGAGCAGTACTTC. The encoded protein is CSARVYYEQYF.

The chain is built from TRBV19 and TRBJ1-5, with D uncertain. Trimming removed 7 bases from V and 5 bases from J, with 27 bases in between. CDR1 is LNHDA, CDR2 SQIVND, per germline (reference sequence). This CDR3 is built from 18 residues. This chain's CDR3 is CASIRVYQMRTVDQPQHF. The CDR3 nucleotides read TGTGCCAGTATAAGGGTATACCAGATGAGGACCGTGGATCAGCCCCAGCATTTT.

This clone was picked up a small number of times. The J gene is TRBJ2-5, the V gene TRBV9; D is undetermined. The end of the DNA aligns better with TRBJ2-7, so the J call may be wrong. Germline V gene data show CDR1 as SGDLS and CDR2 as YYNGEE. The CDR3 totals 11 residues. As DNA, the CDR3 is TGTGCCAGCAGCTCAGGATACGAGCAGTACTTC. Translated: CASSSGYEQYF.

This clone was seen more than once but under ten times. J is TRBJ2-3 and V is TRBV30; 13 bases agree with TRBD2. V was clipped by 3 bases and J by 4 bases; unmatched bases: 13. The germline V gene has CDR1 GTSNPN and CDR2 SVGIG (reference sequence). This CDR3 is built from 18 residues. The CDR3 loop is CAWSRLAGGPRLSDTQYF. CDR3 DNA: TGTGCCTGGAGCCGACTAGCGGGAGGCCCCCGGTTATCAGATACGCAGTATTTT.

This clone came up many times. The chain is built from TRBV15 and TRBJ2-1, with TRBD1 identical over 9 bases. Germline V gene data show CDR1 as LNHNV and CDR2 as YYDKDF (reference sequence). The CDR3 length is 15 residues. V shed 4 bases, J shed 9 bases, and the junction held 10 bases outside the gene matches. The CDR3 DNA reads TGTGCCACCAGCACCGAGACAGGGGGGGCTACTGAGCAGTTCTTC. Translating gives CATSTETGGATEQFF.

J is TRBJ2-3 and V is TRBV7-8; weak D call: TRBD1 (5 bases). Germline CDR1 SGHVS, CDR2 FQNEAQ. The CDR3 is 15 residues long. V lost 3 bases and J lost 2, with 12 bases in between. The CDR3 DNA sequence: TGTGCCAGCAGCTTTGGTCAGGGAAACACAGATACGCAGTATTTT. Amino acid sequence: CASSFGQGNTDTQYF. The full variable domain, in which reference TRBV7-8 and TRBJ2-3 provide the parts outside the CDR3, is GAGVSQSPRYKVAKRGQDVALRCDPISGHVSLFWYQQALGQGPEFLTYFQNEAQLDKSGLPSDRFFAERPEGSVSTLKIQRTQQEDSAVYLCASSFGQGNTDTQYFGPGTRLTVL.

The V gene is TRBV7-8, the J gene TRBJ1-1, with D uncertain. CDR3 size: 13 residues. The germline CDR1 and CDR2 sequences are SGHVS and FQNEAQ. V shed 5 bases and J shed 7 bases, with 14 bases lying between them. DNA for the CDR3: TGTGCCAGCAGCCCTTATCAACACATTGAAGCTTTCTTT. Translated: CASSPYQHIEAFF.

This clone was observed many times. The chain employs TRBV20-1 and TRBJ2-7, with unresolved D. Germline V gene lookup returns CDR1 DFQATT and CDR2 SNEGSKA (reference sequence). The CDR3 is 11 residues long. The ends were cut back, 0 bases at V and 3 bases at J, with 3 bases in the middle. CDR3 in amino acids: CSAREDYEQYF. CDR3 bases: TGCAGTGCTAGAGAGGACTACGAGCAGTACTTC.

Only one count was recorded for this clone. CDR3 nucleotides: TGTGCCAGTACCAACCACGGGACAGGGGACGGGGATGAGCAGTTCTTC. Its protein is CASTNHGTGDGDEQFF. This chain joins TRBV19 and TRBJ2-1; 10 nucleotides line up with TRBD1. After removal of 7 bases from V and 8 bases from J, the junction contained 14 bases not matched to a gene. CDR3 length: 16 amino acids. Germline values: CDR1 LNHDA, CDR2 SQIVND (reference sequence).

The chain is built from TRBV7-6 and TRBJ2-1; TRBD1 matches at 9 bases. The V gene end was trimmed by 8 bases and the J gene end by 3 bases; junction bases not matched to a gene: 5. This CDR3 spans 14 amino acids. Germline assignment: CDR1 SGHVS and CDR2 FNYEAQ. DNA of the CDR3: TGTGCCAGCGGACCGGGACAGGGCTACAATGAGCAGTTCTTC. Protein: CASGPGQGYNEQFF.

This sequence joins TRBV20-1 and TRBJ2-1; maybe TRBD2 (6 bases). CDR1 is DFQATT, CDR2 SNEGSKA, per germline (reference sequence). V lost 6 bases and J lost 12, with 12 bases in between. The CDR3 extends over 10 amino acids. The CDR3 DNA is TGCAGTGCCCCCGGGACTTCGCAGTTCTTC. Translating it yields CSAPGTSQFF.

This clone appeared many times. The CDR3 spells CASSQGQLNEKLFF. CDR3 sequence (DNA): TGTGCCAGCAGCCAGGGACAGCTTAATGAAAAACTGTTTTTT. This chain joins TRBV27 and TRBJ1-4; TRBD1 agrees at 7 bases. There are 14 residues in the CDR3. Germline trimming cut 6 bases from V and 4 bases from J; bases unmatched to any gene: 5. Germline V gene lookup returns CDR1 MNHEY and CDR2 SMNVEV (reference sequence).

The genes are TRBV11-2 and TRBJ1-1, with D unclear. Germline V gene data show CDR1 as SGHAT and CDR2 as FQNNGV. V lost 0 bases, J lost 6 bases, and 20 bases lay in between. This CDR3 comprises 17 residues. The CDR3 DNA reads as TGTGCCAGCAGCTTAGATCGTTTGGCAGGCCCGTTCGCTGAAGCTTTCTTT. The encoded protein is CASSLDRLAGPFAEAFF.

This clone was seen a few times. The chain is built from TRBV13 and TRBJ1-5; 7 positions agree with TRBD1. Germline lookup yields CDR1 PRHDT and CDR2 FYEKMQ (reference sequence). The CDR3 has 16 amino acids. V gave up 6 bases and J gave up 5 bases; unmatched junction bases: 13. DNA of the CDR3: TGTGCCAGCAGGGGAATTACAGGGGTAGAAGATCAGCCCCAGCATTTT. It yields the protein CASRGITGVEDQPQHF. The whole variable domain, remainder taken from reference TRBV13 and TRBJ1-5, is AAGVIQSPRHLIKEKRETATLKCYPIPRHDTVYWYQQGPGQDPQFLISFYEKMQSDKGSIPDRFSAQQFSDYHSELNMSSLELGDSALYFCASRGITGVEDQPQHFGDGTRLSIL.

V is TRBV6-1 and J is TRBJ2-2; D remains unclear. The length of the CDR3 is 17 residues. With 0 bases removed from V and 0 bases from J, the gap between germline ends came to 11 bases. Germline lookup yields CDR1 MNHNS and CDR2 SASEGT. The CDR3 is CASSEALSAPNTGELFF. The DNA for the CDR3 is TGTGCCAGCAGTGAAGCGCTGTCAGCTCCGAACACCGGGGAGCTGTTTTTT.

V and J are TRBV2 and TRBJ1-1, with 8 bases that match TRBD1. The germline CDR1 and CDR2 sequences are SNHLY and FYNNEI. CDR3 length equals 13 residues. Trimming at V came to 9 bases and at J to 2 bases, leaving 5 bases not matched to a gene. CDR3 sequence: CASKDRANTEAFF. In DNA form, the CDR3 reads TGTGCCAGTAAGGACAGGGCAAACACTGAAGCTTTCTTT.

The chain joins TRBV21-1 to TRBJ2-1; the D call of TRBD2 is as the table states it, not checked on the DNA. TRBV21-1 is labeled a pseudogene. This CDR3 has 16 residues. This chain's CDR3 is CASGGVAVTPYNEQFF. CDR3 nucleotides: TGTGCCAGCGGAGGGGTAGCGGTTACCCCCTACAATGAGCAGTTCTTC.

The V call is TRBV28, the J call TRBJ1-3, with D perhaps matching TRBD1 (6 bases). The V end lost 3 bases, the J end lost 2 bases, and 11 bases lay between the germline ends. The CDR3 spans 15 residues. The V gene's germline CDR1 is MDHEN and CDR2 SYDVKM. CDR3: CASSLYPGAGNTIYF. The CDR3 bases are TGTGCCAGCAGTTTGTATCCAGGGGCTGGAAACACCATATATTTT.

The rearrangement joins TRBV29-1 to TRBJ1-5; TRBD1 matches at 10 bases. Germline trimming cut 8 bases from V and 5 bases from J; bases unmatched to any gene: 6. Germline V CDR1 and CDR2: SQVTM, ANQGSEA. CDR3 length: 13 amino acids. DNA for the CDR3: TGCAGCCGGAGGGACAGGGGAGATCAGCCCCAGCATTTT. Encoded protein: CSRRDRGDQPQHF.

Ten or more counts support this clone. CDR3 DNA: TGTGCCAGCAATACAGAAACCCGGGACACCATATATTTT. This gives the protein CASNTETRDTIYF. V gene TRBV2 combines with J gene TRBJ1-3, with D unresolved. The V gene's germline CDR1 is SNHLY and CDR2 FYNNEI. CDR3 length: 13 amino acids. The V end lost 7 bases, the J end lost 8 bases, and 15 bases lay between the germline ends. The whole variable domain, remainder taken from reference TRBV2 and TRBJ1-3, is EPEVTQTPSHQVTQMGQEVILRCVPISNHLYFYWYRQILGQKVEFLVSFYNNEISEKSEIFDDQFSVERPDGSNFTLKIRSTKLEDSAMYFCASNTETRDTIYFGEGSWLTVV.

The rearrangement uses TRBV28 and TRBJ2-2; D is ambiguous. V was clipped by 4 bases and J by 7 bases, with 10 bases between them. Germline V gives CDR1 MDHEN, CDR2 SYDVKM. The CDR3 length is 13 residues. CDR3 sequence: CASSSWRIGELFF. As DNA, the CDR3 is TGTGCCAGCAGTTCCTGGAGAATCGGGGAGCTGTTTTTT.

The chain links TRBV11-3 to TRBJ1-1; D possibly corresponds to TRBD1 (5 bases). The ends were cut back, 4 bases at V and 11 bases at J, with 11 bases in the middle. This CDR3 has 11 residues. Germline assignment: CDR1 SGHNT and CDR2 YENEEA. CDR3 residues: CASSSGATAFF. The CDR3 coding sequence is TGTGCCAGCAGCTCCGGGGCCACTGCTTTCTTT.

This rearrangement joins TRBV25-1 to TRBJ2-2; 12 bases are a match to TRBD1. Germline V CDR1 and CDR2: MGHDK, SYGVNS. V lost 5 bases to trimming and J lost 6 bases; unmatched junction nucleotides: 10. The CDR3 extends over 17 amino acids. This CDR3 is CASSSFGDRGPPGELFF. CDR3 sequence (DNA): TGTGCCAGCAGTTCCTTCGGGGACAGGGGGCCCCCCGGGGAGCTGTTTTTT. Full variable domain (rest looked up from reference TRBV25-1 and TRBJ2-2): EADIYQTPRYLVIGTGKKITLECSQTMGHDKMYWYQQDPGMELHLIHYSYGVNSTEKGDLSSESTVSRIRTEHFPLTLESARPSHTSQYLCASSSFGDRGPPGELFFGEGSRLTVL.